Each of the 2 T cell receptor beta chains below was sequenced from the same sample in a study of T cells in localized non-small cell lung cancer. Only in-frame clones appear in the TCRdb table, and some are missing; sequencing was by immunoSEQ multiplex PCR. This sample yields fewer than 100,000 clones, of which roughly 87% are seen a single time; roughly 15% belongs to the top ten. Material: peripheral blood, obtained before any cancer treatment. These receptors all stem from a man between 40 and 70 years old with stage I squamous cell lung carcinoma.

The J gene is TRBJ1-2, the V gene TRBV7-8; D perhaps matches TRBD1 (5 bases). The V end was cut by 0 bases, the J end by 5 bases, with 10 bases between. The CDR3 runs to 14 residues. Germline assignment: CDR1 SGHVS and CDR2 FQNEAQ. The CDR3 loop is CASSLAPRVYGYTF. CDR3 in DNA: TGTGCCAGCAGCTTAGCGCCCAGGGTTTATGGCTACACCTTC.

The rearrangement uses TRBV28 and TRBJ2-7; D possibly corresponds to TRBD2 (6 bases). The CDR3 extends over 13 amino acids. V lost 2 bases and J lost 2, with 7 bases in between. CDR1 and CDR2 from the germline V gene are MDHEN and SYDVKM. CDR3 region: CASSLPGAYEQYF. The DNA for the CDR3 is TGTGCCAGCAGTTTACCGGGGGCCTACGAGCAGTACTTC.